The rows below give T cell receptor beta chains drawn from one sample of a study of blood T cell repertoires in COVID-19. Assay used: immunoSEQ multiplex PCR; TCRdb lists only in-frame clones, some missing. The repertoire holds around 300,000 clones, with 89% as singletons. What was sequenced was peripheral blood. Receptor source: a woman aged 40 to 49 who had recovered from COVID-19. CDR3s include the opening cysteine and the closing phenylalanine or tryptophan. D genes are given only for firm matches. Expanded clones are given a class, and other clones once, few, many or no size at all.

J | D | V | size | DNA | CDR3
TRBJ2-1 | TRBD2 | TRBV30 | NA | TGTGCCTGGACTTCCCACAGCGGGGGTGGAGCCTACAATGAGCAGTTCTTC | CAWTSHSGGGAYNEQFF
TRBJ2-7 | TRBD2 | TRBV4-1 | NA | TGCGCCAGCAGCCAAGATTTTGGGACTAGCGGCTACGAGCAGTACTTC | CASSQDFGTSGYEQYF
TRBJ1-2 | TRBD1 | TRBV5-1 | NA | TGCGCCAGCAGCTTGGTTACTCCGGGACAGGGGGCGCTTTATGGCTACACCTTC | CASSLVTPGQGALYGYTF
TRBJ2-7 | TRBD2 | TRBV5-8 | NA | TGTGCCAGCAGCCCTCGCGCGGGAGGGAAAATCGAGCAGTACTTC | CASSPRAGGKIEQYF
TRBJ1-3 | TRBD1 | TRBV10-3 | NA | TGTGCCATCAGTGATGCAGGGGGCCTCTCTGGAAACACCATATATTTT | CAISDAGGLSGNTIYF
TRBJ2-3 | NA | TRBV19 | once | TGTGCCAGTAGTATTCCAGGTAGCACAGATACGCAGTATTTT | CASSIPGSTDTQYF
TRBJ2-3 | NA | TRBV3-1/TRBV3-2 | NA | TGTGCCAGCAGCCAAGGGGGGCGGTCAGATACGCAGTATTTT | CASSQGGRSDTQYF
TRBJ2-7 | TRBD2 | TRBV3-1/TRBV3-2 | NA | TGTGCCAGCAGGCGGACTAGCGGGGACTACGAGCAGTACTTC | CASRRTSGDYEQYF
TRBJ1-1 | NA | TRBV18 | NA | TGTGCCAGCTCACCACTGGCAGGGGAGAACACTGAAGCTTTCTTT | CASSPLAGENTEAFF
TRBJ2-2 | TRBD2 | TRBV2 | NA | TGTGCCAGCAGTGCCAGCGGGAGTACGAACACCGGGGAGCTGTTTTTT | CASSASGSTNTGELFF